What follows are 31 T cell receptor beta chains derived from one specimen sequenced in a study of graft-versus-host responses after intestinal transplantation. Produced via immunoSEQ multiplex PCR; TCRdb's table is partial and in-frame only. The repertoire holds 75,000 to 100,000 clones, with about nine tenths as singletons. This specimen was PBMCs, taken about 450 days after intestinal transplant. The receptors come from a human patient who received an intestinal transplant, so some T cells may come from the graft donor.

The CDR3 nucleotides read TGCGCCAGCAGTTCTACCGATCAGCCCCAGCATTTT. Translated, it gives CASSSTDQPQHF. The chain carries TRBV10-1 and TRBJ1-5; D remains ambiguous. Trimming left V 5 bases short and J 5 bases short, with 7 bases between. The V gene's germline CDR1 is WNHNN and CDR2 SYGVQD (reference sequence). The CDR3 contains 12 residues.

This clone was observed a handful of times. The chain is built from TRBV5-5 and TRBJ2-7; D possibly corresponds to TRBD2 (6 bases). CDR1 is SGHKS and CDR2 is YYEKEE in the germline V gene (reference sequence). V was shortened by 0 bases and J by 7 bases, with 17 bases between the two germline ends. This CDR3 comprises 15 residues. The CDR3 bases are TGTGCCAGCAGCTTGGTAGGCAGGGAGGTAGGGGAGCAGTACTTC. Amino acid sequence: CASSLVGREVGEQYF.

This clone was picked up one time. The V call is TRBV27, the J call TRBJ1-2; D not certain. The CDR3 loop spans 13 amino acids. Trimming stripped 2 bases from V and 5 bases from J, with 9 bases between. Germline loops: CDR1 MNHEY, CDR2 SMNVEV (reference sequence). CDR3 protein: CASSLRTGYGYTF. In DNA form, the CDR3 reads TGTGCCAGCAGTTTAAGAACGGGGTATGGCTACACCTTC.

The CDR3 coding sequence is TGTGCCAGCAGCCTCGACAGGGGGTTTGAGCCCCAGCATTTT. Protein: CASSLDRGFEPQHF. The gene calls are TRBV14 and TRBJ1-5; 9 bases match TRBD1. V was pared by 4 bases and J by 8 bases, with 6 bases of the junction left unmatched. The germline CDR1 and CDR2 sequences are SGHDN and FVKESK. CDR3 length: 14 amino acids. Based on the CDR3 plus reference TRBV14 and TRBJ1-5, the full variable domain is EAGVTQFPSHSVIEKGQTVTLRCDPISGHDNLYWYRRVMGKEIKFLLHFVKESKQDESGMPNNRFLAERTGGTYSTLKVQPAELEDSGVYFCASSLDRGFEPQHFGDGTRLSIL.

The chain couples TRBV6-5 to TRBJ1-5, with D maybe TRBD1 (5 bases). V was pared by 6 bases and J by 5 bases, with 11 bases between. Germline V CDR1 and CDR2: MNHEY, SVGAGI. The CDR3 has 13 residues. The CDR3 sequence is CASSPLGDQPQHF. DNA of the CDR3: TGTGCCAGCAGCCCCTTGGGGGATCAGCCCCAGCATTTT.

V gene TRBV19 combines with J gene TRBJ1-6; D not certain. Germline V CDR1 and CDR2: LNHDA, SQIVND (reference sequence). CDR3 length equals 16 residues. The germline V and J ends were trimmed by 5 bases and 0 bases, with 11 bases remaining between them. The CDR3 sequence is CASSRQESSYNSPLHF. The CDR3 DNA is TGTGCCAGTAGTCGGCAGGAGAGCTCCTATAATTCACCCCTCCACTTT.

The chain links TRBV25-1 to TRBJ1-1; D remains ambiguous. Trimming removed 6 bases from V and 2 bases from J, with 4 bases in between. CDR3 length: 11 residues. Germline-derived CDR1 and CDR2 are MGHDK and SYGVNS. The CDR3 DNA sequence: TGTGCCAGCAGGGGAAACACTGAAGCTTTCTTT. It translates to CASRGNTEAFF.

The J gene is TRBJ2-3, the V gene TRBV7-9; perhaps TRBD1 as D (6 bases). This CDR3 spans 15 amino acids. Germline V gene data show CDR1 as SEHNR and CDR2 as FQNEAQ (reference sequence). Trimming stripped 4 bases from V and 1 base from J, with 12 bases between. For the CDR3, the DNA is TGTGCCAGCAGCTCCCAGGGGCCTCGCACAGATACGCAGTATTTT. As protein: CASSSQGPRTDTQYF.

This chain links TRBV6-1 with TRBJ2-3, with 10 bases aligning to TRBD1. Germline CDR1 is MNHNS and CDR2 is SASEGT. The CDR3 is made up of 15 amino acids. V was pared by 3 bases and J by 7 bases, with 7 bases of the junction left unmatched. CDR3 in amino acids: CASSETGGPGNTQYF. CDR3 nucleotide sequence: TGTGCCAGCAGTGAGACAGGGGGCCCCGGAAATACGCAGTATTTT.

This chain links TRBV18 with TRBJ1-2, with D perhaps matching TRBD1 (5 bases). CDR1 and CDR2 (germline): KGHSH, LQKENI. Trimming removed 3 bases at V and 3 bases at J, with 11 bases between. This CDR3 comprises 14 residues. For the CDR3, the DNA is TGTGCCAGCTCACCCCCGGACATGCACTATGGCTACACCTTC. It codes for CASSPPDMHYGYTF. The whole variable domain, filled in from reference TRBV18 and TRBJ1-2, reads NAGVMQNPRHLVRRRGQEARLRCSPMKGHSHVYWYRQLPEEGLKFMVYLQKENIIDESGMPKERFSAEFPKEGPSILRIQQVVRGDSAAYFCASSPPDMHYGYTFGSGTRLTVV.

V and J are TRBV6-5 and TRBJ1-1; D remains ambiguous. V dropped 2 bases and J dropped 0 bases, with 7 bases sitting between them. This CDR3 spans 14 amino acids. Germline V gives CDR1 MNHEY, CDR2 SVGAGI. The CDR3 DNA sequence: TGTGCCAGCAGTTACAACAATCTGAACACTGAAGCTTTCTTT. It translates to CASSYNNLNTEAFF.

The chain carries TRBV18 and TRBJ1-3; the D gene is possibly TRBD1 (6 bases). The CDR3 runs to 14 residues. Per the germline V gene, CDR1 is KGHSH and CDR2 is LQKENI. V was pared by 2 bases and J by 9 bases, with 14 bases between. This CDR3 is CASSPCEPGVTIYF. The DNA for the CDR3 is TGTGCCAGCTCACCATGTGAACCAGGGGTCACCATATATTTT. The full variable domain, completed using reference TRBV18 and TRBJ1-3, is NAGVMQNPRHLVRRRGQEARLRCSPMKGHSHVYWYRQLPEEGLKFMVYLQKENIIDESGMPKERFSAEFPKEGPSILRIQQVVRGDSAAYFCASSPCEPGVTIYFGEGSWLTVV.

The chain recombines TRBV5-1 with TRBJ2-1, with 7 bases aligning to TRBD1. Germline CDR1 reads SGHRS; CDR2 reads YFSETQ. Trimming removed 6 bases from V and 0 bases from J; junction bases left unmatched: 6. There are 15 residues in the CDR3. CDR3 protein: CASNRQGDSYNEQFF. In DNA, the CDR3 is TGCGCCAGCAACCGACAGGGAGACTCCTACAATGAGCAGTTCTTC.

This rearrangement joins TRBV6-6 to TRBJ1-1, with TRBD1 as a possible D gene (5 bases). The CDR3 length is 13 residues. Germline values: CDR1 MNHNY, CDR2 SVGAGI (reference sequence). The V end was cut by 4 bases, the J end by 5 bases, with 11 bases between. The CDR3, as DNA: TGTGCCAGCAGTTTGGGCAGGGAGACTGAAGCTTTCTTT. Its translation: CASSLGRETEAFF.

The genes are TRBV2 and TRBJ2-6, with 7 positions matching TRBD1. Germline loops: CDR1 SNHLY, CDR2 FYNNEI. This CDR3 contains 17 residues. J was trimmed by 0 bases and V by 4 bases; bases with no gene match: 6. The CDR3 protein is CASSGDRVGSGANVLTF. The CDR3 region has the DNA TGTGCCAGCAGTGGCGACAGGGTCGGCTCTGGGGCCAACGTCCTGACTTTC.

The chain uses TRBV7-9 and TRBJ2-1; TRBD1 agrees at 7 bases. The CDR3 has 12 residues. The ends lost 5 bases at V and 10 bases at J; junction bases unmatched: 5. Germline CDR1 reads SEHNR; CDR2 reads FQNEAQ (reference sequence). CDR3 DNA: TGTGCCAGCAGCCCCGACAGGGACGAGCAGTTCTTC. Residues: CASSPDRDEQFF.

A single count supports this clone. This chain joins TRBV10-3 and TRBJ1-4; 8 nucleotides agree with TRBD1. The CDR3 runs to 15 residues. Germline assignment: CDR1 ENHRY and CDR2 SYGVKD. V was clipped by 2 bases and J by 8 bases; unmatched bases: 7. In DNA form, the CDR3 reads TGTGCCATCAGTGAGGACAGGGGAATTAACGAAAAACTGTTTTTT. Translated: CAISEDRGINEKLFF.

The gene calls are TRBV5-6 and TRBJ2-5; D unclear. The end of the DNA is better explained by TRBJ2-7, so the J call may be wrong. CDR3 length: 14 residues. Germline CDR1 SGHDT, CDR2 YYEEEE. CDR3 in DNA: TGTGCCAGCAGCTTTCTTCAGGTCTCCTACGAGCAGTACTTC. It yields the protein CASSFLQVSYEQYF.

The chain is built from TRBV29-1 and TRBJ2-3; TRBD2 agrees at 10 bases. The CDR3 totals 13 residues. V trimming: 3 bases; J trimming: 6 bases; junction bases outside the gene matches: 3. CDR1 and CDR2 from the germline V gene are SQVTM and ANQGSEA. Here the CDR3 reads CSVDPSGGDTQYF. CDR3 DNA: TGCAGCGTTGATCCTAGCGGGGGCGATACGCAGTATTTT.

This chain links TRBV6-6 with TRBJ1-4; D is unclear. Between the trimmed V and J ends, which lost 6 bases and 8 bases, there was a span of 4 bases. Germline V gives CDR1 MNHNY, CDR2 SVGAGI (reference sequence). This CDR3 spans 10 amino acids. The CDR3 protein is CASRGEKLFF. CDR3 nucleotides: TGTGCCAGCAGGGGGGAAAAACTGTTTTTT.

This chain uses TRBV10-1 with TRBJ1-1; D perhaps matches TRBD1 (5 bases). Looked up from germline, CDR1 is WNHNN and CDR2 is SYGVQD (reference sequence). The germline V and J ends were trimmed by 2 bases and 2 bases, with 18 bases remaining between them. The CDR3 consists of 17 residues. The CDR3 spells CASSETVGPLSNTEAFF. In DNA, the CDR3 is TGCGCCAGCAGTGAGACTGTGGGGCCCCTTTCAAACACTGAAGCTTTCTTT.

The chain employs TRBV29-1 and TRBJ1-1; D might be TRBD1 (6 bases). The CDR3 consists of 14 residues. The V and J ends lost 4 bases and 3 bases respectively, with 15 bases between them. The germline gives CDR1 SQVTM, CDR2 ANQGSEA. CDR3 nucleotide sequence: TGCAGCGTTGTCCCCCCGGACAGAGACACTGAAGCTTTCTTT. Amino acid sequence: CSVVPPDRDTEAFF.

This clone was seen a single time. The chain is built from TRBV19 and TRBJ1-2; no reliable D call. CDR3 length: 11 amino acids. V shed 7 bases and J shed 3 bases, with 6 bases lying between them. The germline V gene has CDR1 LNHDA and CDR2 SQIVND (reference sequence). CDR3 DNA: TGTGCCAGTATTCGATACTATGGCTACACCTTC. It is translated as CASIRYYGYTF.

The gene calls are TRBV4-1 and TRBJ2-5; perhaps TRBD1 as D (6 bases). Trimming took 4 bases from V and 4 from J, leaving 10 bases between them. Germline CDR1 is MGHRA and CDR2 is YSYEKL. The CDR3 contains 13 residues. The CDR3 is CASSPRGGETQYF. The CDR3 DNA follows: TGCGCCAGCAGCCCCCGAGGGGGAGAGACCCAGTACTTC.

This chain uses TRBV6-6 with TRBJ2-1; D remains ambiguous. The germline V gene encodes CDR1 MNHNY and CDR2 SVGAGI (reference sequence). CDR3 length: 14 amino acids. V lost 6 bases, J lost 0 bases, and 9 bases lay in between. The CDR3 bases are TGTGCCAGCAGCCCCCTGAGCTCCTACAATGAGCAGTTCTTC. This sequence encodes CASSPLSSYNEQFF.

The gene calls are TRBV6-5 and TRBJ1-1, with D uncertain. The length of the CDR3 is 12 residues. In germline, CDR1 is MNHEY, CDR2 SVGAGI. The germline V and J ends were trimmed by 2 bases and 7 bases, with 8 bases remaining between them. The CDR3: CASSYPGGEAFF. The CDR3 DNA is TGTGCCAGCAGTTACCCCGGAGGTGAAGCTTTCTTT.

The CDR3 nucleotides read TGTGCCAGCACCACAGGGGCAGGGGCCTATGGCTACACCTTC. This gives the protein CASTTGAGAYGYTF. The genes are TRBV6-6 and TRBJ1-2, with 7 bases aligning to TRBD1. The CDR3 has 14 amino acids. Germline V gives CDR1 MNHNY, CDR2 SVGAGI (reference sequence). V lost 7 bases, J lost 4 bases, and 9 bases stayed unmatched.

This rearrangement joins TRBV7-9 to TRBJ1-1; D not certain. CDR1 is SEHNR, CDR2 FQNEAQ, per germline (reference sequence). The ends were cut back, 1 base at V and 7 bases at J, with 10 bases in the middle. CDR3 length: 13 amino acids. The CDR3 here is CASSLVVEIEAFF. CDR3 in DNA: TGTGCCAGCAGCTTAGTAGTTGAGATTGAAGCTTTCTTT.

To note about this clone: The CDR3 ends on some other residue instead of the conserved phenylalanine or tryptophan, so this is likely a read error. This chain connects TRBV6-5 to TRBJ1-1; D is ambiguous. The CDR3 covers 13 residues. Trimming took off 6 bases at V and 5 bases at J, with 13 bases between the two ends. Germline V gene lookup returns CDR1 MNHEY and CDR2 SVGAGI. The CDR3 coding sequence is TGTGCCAGCAGCCACGCCTTGGGAACTGAAGCTTTCCTT. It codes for CASSHALGTEAFL.

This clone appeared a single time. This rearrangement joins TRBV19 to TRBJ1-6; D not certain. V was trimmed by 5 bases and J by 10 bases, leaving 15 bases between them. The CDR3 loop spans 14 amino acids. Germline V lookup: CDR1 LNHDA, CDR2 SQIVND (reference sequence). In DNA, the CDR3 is TGTGCCAGTAGTCCCGGGTGGGGAGAATCACCCCTCCACTTT. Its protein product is CASSPGWGESPLHF.

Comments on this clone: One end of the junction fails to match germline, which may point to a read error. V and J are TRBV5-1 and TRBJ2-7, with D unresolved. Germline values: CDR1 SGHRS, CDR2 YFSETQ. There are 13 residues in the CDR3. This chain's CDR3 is CTSSVDRAYEQYF. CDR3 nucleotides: TGCACCAGCAGCGTAGACCGGGCCTACGAGCAGTACTTC.